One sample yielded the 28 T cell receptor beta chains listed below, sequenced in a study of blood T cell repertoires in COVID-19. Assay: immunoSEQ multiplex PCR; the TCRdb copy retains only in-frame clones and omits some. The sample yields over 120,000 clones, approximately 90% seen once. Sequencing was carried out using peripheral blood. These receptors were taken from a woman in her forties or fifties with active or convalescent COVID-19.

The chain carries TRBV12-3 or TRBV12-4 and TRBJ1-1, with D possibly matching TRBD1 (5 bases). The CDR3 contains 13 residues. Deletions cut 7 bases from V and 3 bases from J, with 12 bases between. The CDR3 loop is CASILSGDTEAFF. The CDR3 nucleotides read TGTGCCAGCATCCTCTCGGGGGACACTGAAGCTTTCTTT.

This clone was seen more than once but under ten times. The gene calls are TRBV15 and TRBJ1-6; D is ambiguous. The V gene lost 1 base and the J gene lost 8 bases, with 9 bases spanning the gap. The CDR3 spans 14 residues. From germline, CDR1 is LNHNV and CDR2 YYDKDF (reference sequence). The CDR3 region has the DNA TGTGCCACCAGCAGAGGGGAGGATCATTCACCCCTCCACTTT. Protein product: CATSRGEDHSPLHF.

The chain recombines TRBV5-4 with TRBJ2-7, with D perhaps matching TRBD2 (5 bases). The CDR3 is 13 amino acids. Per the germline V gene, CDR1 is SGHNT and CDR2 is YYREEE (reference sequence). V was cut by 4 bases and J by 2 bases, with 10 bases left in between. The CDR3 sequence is CASSESGAYEQYF. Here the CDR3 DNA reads TGTGCCAGCAGCGAGAGCGGAGCCTACGAGCAGTACTTC.

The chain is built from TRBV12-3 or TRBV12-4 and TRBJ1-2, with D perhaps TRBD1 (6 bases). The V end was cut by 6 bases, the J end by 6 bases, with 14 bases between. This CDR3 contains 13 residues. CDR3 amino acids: CASRRDNRDGYTF. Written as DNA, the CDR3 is TGTGCCAGCAGGCGAGACAACAGGGATGGCTACACCTTC.

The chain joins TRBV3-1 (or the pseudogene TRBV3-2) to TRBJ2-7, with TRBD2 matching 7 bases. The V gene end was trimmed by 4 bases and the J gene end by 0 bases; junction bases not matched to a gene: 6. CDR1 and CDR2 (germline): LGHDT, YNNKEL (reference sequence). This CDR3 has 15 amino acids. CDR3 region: CASSPPGGVSYEQYF. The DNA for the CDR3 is TGTGCCAGCAGCCCTCCGGGGGGAGTCTCCTACGAGCAGTACTTC.

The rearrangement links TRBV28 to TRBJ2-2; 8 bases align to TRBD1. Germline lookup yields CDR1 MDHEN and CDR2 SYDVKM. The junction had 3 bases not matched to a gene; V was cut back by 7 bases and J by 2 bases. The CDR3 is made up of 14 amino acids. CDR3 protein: CASMAGGNTGELFF. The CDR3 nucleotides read TGTGCCAGCATGGCAGGGGGCAACACCGGGGAGCTGTTTTTT. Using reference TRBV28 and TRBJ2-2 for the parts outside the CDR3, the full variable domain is DVKVTQSSRYLVKRTGEKVFLECVQDMDHENMFWYRQDPGLGLRLIYFSYDVKMKEKGDIPEGYSVSREKKERFSLILESASTNQTSMYLCASMAGGNTGELFFGEGSRLTVL.

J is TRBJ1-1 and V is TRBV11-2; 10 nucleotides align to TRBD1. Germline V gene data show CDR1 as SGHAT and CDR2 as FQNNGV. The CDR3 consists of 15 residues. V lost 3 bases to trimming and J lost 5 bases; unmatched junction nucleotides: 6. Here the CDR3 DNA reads TGTGCCAGCAGCTTTGGGGACAGGGGAGGAACTGAAGCTTTCTTT. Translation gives CASSFGDRGGTEAFF. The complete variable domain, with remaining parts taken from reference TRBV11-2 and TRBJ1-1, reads EAGVAQSPRYKIIEKRQSVAFWCNPISGHATLYWYQQILGQGPKLLIQFQNNGVVDDSQLPKDRFSAERLKGVDSTLKIQPAKLEDSAVYLCASSFGDRGGTEAFFGQGTRLTVV.

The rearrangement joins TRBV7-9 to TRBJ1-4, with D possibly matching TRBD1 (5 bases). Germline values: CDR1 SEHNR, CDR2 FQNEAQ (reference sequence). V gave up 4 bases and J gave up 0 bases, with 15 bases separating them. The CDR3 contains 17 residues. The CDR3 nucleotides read TGTGCCAGCAGCTCCCCCCGGGGGGGTTCAACTAATGAAAAACTGTTTTTT. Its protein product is CASSSPRGGSTNEKLFF.

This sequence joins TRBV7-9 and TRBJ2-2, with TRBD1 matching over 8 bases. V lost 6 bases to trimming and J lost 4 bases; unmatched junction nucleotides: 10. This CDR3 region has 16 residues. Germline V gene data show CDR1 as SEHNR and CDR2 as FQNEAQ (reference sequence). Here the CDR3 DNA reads TGTGCCAGCAGTTACATCGGGACAGGCGGCACCGGGGAGCTGTTTTTT. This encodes CASSYIGTGGTGELFF.

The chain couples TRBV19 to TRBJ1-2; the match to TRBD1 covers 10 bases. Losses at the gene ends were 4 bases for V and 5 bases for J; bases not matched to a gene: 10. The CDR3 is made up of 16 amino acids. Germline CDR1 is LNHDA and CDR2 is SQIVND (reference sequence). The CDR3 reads CASSTPPRTGGYGYTF. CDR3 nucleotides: TGTGCCAGTAGTACCCCCCCTCGGACAGGGGGGTATGGCTACACCTTC.

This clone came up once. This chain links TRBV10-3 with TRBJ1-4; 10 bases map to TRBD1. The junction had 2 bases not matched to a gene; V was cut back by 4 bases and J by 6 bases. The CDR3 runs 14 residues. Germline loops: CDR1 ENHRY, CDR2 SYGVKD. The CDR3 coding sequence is TGTGCCATCAGTGTAGGGACAGGGGATGAAAAACTGTTTTTT. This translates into CAISVGTGDEKLFF.

Here the CDR3 reads CASSRQGMNTEAFF. CDR3 DNA: TGTGCCAGCAGCCGACAGGGGATGAACACTGAAGCTTTCTTT. This chain uses TRBV7-6 with TRBJ1-1; 8 nucleotides match TRBD1. The CDR3 loop spans 14 amino acids. Trimming cost V 5 bases and J 0 bases; bases outside gene matches: 2. The germline V gene has CDR1 SGHVS and CDR2 FNYEAQ.

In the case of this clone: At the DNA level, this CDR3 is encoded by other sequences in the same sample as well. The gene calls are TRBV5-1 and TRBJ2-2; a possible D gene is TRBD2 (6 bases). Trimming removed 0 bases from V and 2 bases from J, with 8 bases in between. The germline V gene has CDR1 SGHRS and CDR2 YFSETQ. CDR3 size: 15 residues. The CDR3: CASSLGTTNTGELFF. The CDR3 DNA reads TGCGCCAGCAGCTTGGGGACTACTAACACCGGGGAGCTGTTTTTT.

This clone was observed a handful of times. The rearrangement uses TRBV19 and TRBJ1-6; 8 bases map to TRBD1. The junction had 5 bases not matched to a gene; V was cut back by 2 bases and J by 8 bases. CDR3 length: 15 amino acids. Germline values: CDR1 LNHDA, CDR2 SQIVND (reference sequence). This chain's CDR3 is CASSIRTGLDSPLHF. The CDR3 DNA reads TGTGCCAGTAGTATACGGACAGGGCTCGATTCACCCCTCCACTTT.

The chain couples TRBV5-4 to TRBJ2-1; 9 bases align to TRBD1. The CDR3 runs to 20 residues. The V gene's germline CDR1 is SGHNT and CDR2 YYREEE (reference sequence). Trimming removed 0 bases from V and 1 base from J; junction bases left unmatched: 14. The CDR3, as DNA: TGTGCCAGCAGCTTGGACGGGGGGACAGGGCTAAAATATTCCTACAATGAGCAGTTCTTC. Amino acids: CASSLDGGTGLKYSYNEQFF.

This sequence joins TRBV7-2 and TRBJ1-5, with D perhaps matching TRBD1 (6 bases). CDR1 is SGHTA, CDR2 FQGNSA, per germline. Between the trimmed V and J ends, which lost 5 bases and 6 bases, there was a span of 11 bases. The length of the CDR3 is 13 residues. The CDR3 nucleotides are TGTGCCAGCAGCCCACCAGGGGTTCAGCCCCAGCATTTT. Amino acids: CASSPPGVQPQHF.

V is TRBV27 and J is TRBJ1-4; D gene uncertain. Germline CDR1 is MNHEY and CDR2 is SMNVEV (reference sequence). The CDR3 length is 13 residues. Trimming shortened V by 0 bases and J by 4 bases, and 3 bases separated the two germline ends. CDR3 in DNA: TGTGCCAGCAGTTTATCCTTTAATGAAAAACTGTTTTTT. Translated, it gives CASSLSFNEKLFF.

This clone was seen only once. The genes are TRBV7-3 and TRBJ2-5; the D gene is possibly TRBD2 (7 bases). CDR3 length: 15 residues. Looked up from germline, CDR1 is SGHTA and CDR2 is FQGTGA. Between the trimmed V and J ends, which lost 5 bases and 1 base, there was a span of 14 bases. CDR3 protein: CASSLGASGQETQYF. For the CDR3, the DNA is TGTGCCAGCAGCCTGGGGGCTAGCGGCCAAGAGACCCAGTACTTC.

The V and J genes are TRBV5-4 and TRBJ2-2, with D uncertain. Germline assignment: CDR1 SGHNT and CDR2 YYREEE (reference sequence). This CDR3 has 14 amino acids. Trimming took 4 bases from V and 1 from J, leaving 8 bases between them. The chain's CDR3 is CASSTAGNTGELFF. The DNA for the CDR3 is TGTGCCAGCAGCACCGCCGGGAACACCGGGGAGCTGTTTTTT.

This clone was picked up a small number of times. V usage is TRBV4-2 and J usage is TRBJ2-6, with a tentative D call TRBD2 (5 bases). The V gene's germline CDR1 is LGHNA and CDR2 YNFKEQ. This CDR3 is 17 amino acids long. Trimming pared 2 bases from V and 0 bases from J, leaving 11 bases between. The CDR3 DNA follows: TGTGCCAGCAGCCAATCGGCAGCGGCCTCTGGGGCCAACGTCCTGACTTTC. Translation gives CASSQSAAASGANVLTF.

The CDR3 region has the DNA TGCAGTGCTAGTGTAGCGGGGAAGAGGAGCTCCTACAATGAGCAGTTCTTC. Translating it yields CSASVAGKRSSYNEQFF. The V call is TRBV20-1, the J call TRBJ2-1, with TRBD2 matching over 8 bases. This CDR3 has 17 amino acids. Germline V CDR1 and CDR2: DFQATT, SNEGSKA (reference sequence). V gave up 3 bases and J gave up 0 bases; unmatched junction bases: 10.

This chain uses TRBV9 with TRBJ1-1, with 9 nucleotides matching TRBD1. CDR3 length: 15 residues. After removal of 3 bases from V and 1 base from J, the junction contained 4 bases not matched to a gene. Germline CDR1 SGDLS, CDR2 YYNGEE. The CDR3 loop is CASSAPGQGNTEAFF. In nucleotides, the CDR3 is TGTGCCAGCAGCGCCCCGGGACAGGGGAACACTGAAGCTTTCTTT.

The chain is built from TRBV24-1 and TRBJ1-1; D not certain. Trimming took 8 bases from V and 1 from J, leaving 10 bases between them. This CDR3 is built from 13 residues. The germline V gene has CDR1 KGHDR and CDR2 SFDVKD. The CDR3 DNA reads TGTGCCACCACCAACTTGCAGAACACTGAAGCTTTCTTT. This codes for CATTNLQNTEAFF.

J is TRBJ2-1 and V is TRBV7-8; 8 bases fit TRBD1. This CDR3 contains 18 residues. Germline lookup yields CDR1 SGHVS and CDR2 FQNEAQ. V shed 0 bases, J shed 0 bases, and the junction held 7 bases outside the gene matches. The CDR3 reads CASSLAPRTGSSYNEQFF. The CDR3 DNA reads TGTGCCAGCAGCTTAGCCCCGAGGACAGGGAGCTCCTACAATGAGCAGTTCTTC.

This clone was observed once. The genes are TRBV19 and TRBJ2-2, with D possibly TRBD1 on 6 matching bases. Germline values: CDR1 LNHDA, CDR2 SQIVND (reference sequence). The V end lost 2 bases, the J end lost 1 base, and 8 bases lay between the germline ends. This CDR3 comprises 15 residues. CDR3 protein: CASSIMTGNTGELFF. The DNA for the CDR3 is TGTGCCAGTAGTATAATGACAGGGAACACCGGGGAGCTGTTTTTT.

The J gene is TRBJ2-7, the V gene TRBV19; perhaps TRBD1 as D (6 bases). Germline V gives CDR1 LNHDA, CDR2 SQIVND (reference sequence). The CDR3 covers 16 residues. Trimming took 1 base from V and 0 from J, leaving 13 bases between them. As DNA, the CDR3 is TGTGCCAGTAGTATAGGTGGGACACTGAGCTCCTACGAGCAGTACTTC. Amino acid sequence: CASSIGGTLSSYEQYF.

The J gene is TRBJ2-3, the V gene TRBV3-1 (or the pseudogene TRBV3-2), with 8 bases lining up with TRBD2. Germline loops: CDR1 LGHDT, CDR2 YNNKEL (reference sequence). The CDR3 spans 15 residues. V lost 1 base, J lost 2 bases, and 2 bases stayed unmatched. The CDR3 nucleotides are TGTGCCAGCAGCCAAGCGGGAGGGTTCACAGATACGCAGTATTTT. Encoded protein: CASSQAGGFTDTQYF.

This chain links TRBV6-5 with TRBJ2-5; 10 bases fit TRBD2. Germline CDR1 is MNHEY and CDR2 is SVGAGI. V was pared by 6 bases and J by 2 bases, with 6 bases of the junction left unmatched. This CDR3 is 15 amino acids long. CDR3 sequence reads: CASSRLAGRQETQYF. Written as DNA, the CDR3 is TGTGCCAGCAGCAGACTAGCGGGCCGACAAGAGACCCAGTACTTC.